The next 11 T cell receptor beta chains were all read from a single sample in a study of T cells in Graves' hyperthyroidism and ophthalmopathy. Amplified regions were TCR beta CDR3 sequences from RNA transcripts. The TCR CDR3 first-round RT-PCR relied on the HTBI primer set. MiXCR, applied by TCRdb to the multiplex PCR reads, yields one record per CDR3 protein. The sample has 250,000 or so distinct CDR3 sequences; 15% to 20% are singletons. Specimen: blood. These receptors came from a woman aged 18-29 years with Graves' ophthalmopathy.

The CDR3, as DNA: TGTGCCAGCAGCCCGGGACTAGCGGGGCCCTCTGGGGCCAACGTCCTGACTTTC. This codes for CASSPGLAGPSGANVLTF. The chain combines TRBV7-3 with TRBJ2-6; 13 bases are shared with TRBD2. This CDR3 spans 18 amino acids. CDR1 and CDR2 from the germline V gene are SGHTA and FQGTGA. V gave up 5 bases and J gave up 0 bases; unmatched junction bases: 4.

This clonotype was picked up many times. The rearrangement uses TRBV6-2 or TRBV6-3 and TRBJ2-5; 13 nucleotides match TRBD2. The CDR3 has 16 amino acids. The V segment lost 5 bases and the J segment 1 base; nucleotides outside the gene matches: 4. Germline V gene sequence: CDR1 MNHEY, CDR2 SVGEGT. This chain's CDR3 is CASSPLAGGTQETQYF. The CDR3 bases are TGTGCCAGCAGTCCACTAGCGGGGGGGACCCAAGAGACCCAGTACTTC.

The table lists this clonotype with many counts. V and J are TRBV11-2 and TRBJ1-2; unclear D gene. V was pared by 4 bases and J by 4 bases, with 16 bases between. There are 15 residues in the CDR3. The germline V gene encodes CDR1 SGHAT and CDR2 FQNNGV. CDR3 residues: CASSSPSDRFYGYTF. The CDR3 DNA reads as TGTGCCAGCAGCTCCCCCTCGGATAGGTTCTATGGCTACACCTTC. Full variable domain (missing parts from reference TRBV11-2 and TRBJ1-2): EAGVAQSPRYKIIEKRQSVAFWCNPISGHATLYWYQQILGQGPKLLIQFQNNGVVDDSQLPKDRFSAERLKGVDSTLKIQPAKLEDSAVYLCASSSPSDRFYGYTFGSGTRLTVV.

This clonotype was observed many times. The V gene is TRBV20-1, the J gene TRBJ2-7; 9 bases fit TRBD1. Losses at the gene ends were 5 bases for V and 6 bases for J; bases not matched to a gene: 11. The CDR3 length is 14 residues. Germline V gene lookup returns CDR1 DFQATT and CDR2 SNEGSKA (reference sequence). CDR3 residues: CSAGTGTGFTEQYF. The CDR3 nucleotides read TGCAGTGCTGGGACCGGGACAGGGTTTACCGAGCAGTACTTC.

This clonotype appeared many times. CDR3 nucleotide sequence: TGCGCCAGCAGCTTGGCGGGTCGGGCCTACTCTGAAGCTTTCTTT. Protein: CASSLAGRAYSEAFF. The chain is built from TRBV5-1 and TRBJ1-1; D is undetermined. From germline, CDR1 is SGHRS and CDR2 YFSETQ. V lost 0 bases, J lost 6 bases, and 15 bases lay in between. CDR3 length equals 15 residues.

A remark on this clonotype: A much larger clone lies one base from this, so it may be a read error. The chain combines TRBV11-2 with TRBJ2-1; 11 bases map to TRBD2. CDR1 SGHAT and CDR2 FQNNGV come from the germline V gene. This CDR3 spans 15 amino acids. CDR3 nucleotide sequence: TGCGCCAGCAGCCAACCCATAGCGGGGGGGGAAGAGCAGTTCTTC. Protein product: CASSQPIAGGEEQFF.

This clonotype has more than one count but fewer than ten. CDR3 in DNA: TGCAGTGCTAGACCGAGCCCTAGCATGAACACCGGGGAGCTGTTTTTT. This codes for CSARPSPSMNTGELFF. The rearrangement uses TRBV20-1 and TRBJ2-2; the D gene is possibly TRBD2 (5 bases). The V gene lost 2 bases and the J gene lost 1 base, with 14 bases spanning the gap. Germline CDR1 DFQATT, CDR2 SNEGSKA (reference sequence). There are 16 residues in the CDR3.

This clonotype has a count of ten or more. The chain uses TRBV30 and TRBJ1-2; 8 bases are shared with TRBD1. CDR3 size: 17 residues. Germline CDR1 is GTSNPN and CDR2 is SVGIG (reference sequence). The V segment lost 3 bases and the J segment 1 base; nucleotides outside the gene matches: 13. The CDR3 spells CAWRSRPGTGYNYGYTF. The CDR3 DNA sequence: TGTGCCTGGAGGTCGCGTCCAGGGACAGGCTATAACTATGGCTACACCTTC.

This clonotype was seen ten or more times. The rearrangement uses TRBV28 and TRBJ2-3; D is possibly TRBD1 or TRBD2 (5 bases each). Germline V lookup: CDR1 MDHEN, CDR2 SYDVKM. The CDR3 length is 17 residues. V shed 4 bases and J shed 2 bases, with 19 bases lying between them. Here the CDR3 DNA reads TGTGCCAGCAGTTCGAGGGGCCCTATCAAACACACAGATACGCAGTATTTT. It translates to CASSSRGPIKHTDTQYF.

This clonotype was counted between two and nine times. The genes are TRBV7-6 and TRBJ1-6; no firm D call. This CDR3 has 13 amino acids. CDR1 and CDR2 from the germline V gene are SGHVS and FNYEAQ. Trimming cost V 6 bases and J 6 bases, with 9 bases left between them. The CDR3: CASRPDGNSPLHF. The CDR3 coding sequence is TGTGCCAGCAGGCCCGACGGTAATTCACCCCTCCACTTT.

This clonotype was observed a single time. The rearrangement uses TRBV28 and TRBJ1-4, with D unclear. Germline V gene lookup returns CDR1 MDHEN and CDR2 SYDVKM. The CDR3 loop spans 13 amino acids. Trimming stripped 2 bases from V and 8 bases from J, with 9 bases between. The CDR3 protein is CASSLSGIEKLFF. The CDR3 DNA is TGTGCCAGCAGTTTAAGTGGGATAGAAAAACTGTTTTTT.